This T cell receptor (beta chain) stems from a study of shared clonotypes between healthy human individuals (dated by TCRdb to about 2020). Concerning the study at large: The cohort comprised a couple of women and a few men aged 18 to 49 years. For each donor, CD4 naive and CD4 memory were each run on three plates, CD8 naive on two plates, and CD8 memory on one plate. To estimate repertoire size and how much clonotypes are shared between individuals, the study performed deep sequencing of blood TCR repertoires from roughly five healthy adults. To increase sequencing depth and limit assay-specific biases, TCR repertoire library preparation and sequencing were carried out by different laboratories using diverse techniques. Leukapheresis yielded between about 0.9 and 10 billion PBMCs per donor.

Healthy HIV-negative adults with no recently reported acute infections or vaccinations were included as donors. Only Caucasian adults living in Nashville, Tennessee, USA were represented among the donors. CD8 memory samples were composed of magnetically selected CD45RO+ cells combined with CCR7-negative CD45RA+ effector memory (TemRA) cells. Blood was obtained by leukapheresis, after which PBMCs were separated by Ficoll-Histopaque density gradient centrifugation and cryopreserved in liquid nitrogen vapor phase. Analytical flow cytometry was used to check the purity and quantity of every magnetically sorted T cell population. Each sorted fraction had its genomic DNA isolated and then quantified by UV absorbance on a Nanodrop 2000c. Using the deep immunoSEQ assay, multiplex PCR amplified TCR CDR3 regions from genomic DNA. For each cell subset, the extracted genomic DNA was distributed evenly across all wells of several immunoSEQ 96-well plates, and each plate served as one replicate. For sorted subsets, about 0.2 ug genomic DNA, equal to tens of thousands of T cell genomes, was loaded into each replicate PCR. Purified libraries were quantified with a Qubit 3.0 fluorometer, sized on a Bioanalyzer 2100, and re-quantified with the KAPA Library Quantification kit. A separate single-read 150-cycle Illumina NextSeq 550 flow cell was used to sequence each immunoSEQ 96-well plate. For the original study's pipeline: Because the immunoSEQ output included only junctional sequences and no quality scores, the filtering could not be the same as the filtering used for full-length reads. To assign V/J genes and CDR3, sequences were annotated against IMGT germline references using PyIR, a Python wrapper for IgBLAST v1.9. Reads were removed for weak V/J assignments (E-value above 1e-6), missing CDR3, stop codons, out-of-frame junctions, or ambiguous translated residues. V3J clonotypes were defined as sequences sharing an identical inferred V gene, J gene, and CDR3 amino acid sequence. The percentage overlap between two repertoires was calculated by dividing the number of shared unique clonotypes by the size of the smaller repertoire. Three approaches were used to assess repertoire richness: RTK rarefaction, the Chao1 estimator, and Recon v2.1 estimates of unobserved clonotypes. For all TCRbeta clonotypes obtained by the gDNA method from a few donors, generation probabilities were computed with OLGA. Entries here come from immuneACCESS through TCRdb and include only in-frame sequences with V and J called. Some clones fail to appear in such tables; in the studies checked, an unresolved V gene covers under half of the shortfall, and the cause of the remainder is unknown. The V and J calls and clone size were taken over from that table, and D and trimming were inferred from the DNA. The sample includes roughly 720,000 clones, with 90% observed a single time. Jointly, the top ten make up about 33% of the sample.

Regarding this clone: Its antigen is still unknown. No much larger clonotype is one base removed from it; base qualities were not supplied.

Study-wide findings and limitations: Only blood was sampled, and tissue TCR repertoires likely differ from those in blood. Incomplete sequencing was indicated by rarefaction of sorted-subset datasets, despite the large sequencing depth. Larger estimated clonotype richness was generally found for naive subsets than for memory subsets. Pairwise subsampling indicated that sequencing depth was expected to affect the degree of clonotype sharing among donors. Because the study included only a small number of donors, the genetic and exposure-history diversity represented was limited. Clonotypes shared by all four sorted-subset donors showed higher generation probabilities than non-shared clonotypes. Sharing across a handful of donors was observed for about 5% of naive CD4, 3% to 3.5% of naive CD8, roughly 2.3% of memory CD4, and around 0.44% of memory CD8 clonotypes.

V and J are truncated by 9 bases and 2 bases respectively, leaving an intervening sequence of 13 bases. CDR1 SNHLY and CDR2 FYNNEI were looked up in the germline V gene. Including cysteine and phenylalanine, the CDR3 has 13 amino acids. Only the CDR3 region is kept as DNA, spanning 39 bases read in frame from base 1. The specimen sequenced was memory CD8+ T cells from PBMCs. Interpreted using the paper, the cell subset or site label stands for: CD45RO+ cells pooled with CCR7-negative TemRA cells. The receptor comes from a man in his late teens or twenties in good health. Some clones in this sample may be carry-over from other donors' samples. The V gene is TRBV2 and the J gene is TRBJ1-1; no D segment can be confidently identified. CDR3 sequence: CASSFRINTEAFF. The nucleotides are TGTGCCAGTAGCTTTAGGATTAACACTGAAGCTTTCTTT.